The T cell receptor (beta chain) under discussion was sequenced for a study of identical twins. General observations from the study: Zero-insertion findings could be partly confounded by invariant cells (MAIT and iNKT cells). Clonotypes of the beta chain that were abundant in cord blood carried fewer insertions (memory repertoires showed none).

TCRdb analysed the 5' RACE reads with MiXCR anew, one entry per CDR3 protein. Of about 260,000 distinct CDR3 sequences in the sample, approximately 7% were seen once. The CDR3 runs to 14 residues. V lost 4 bases to trimming and J lost 1 base, with 11 bases between them. The germline gives CDR1 DFQATT, CDR2 SNEGSKA (reference sequence). This clonotype was seen ten or more times. Its antigen is not known. These data also featured in a second study, about yellow fever vaccine responses in identical twins. From that second work: Twins' vaccine T cell response reportedly gave the appearance of partial convergence and partial personalization.

The sequencing sample was made of memory (CD45RO+) T cells sorted from blood. This sequence was found in a woman aged 18-29 years in good health. The chain carries TRBV20-1 and TRBJ1-5, with a tentative D call TRBD1 (5 bases). CDR3 in amino acids: CSATGIGSNQPQHF. The CDR3 nucleotides read TGCAGTGCTACAGGGATCGGCAGCAATCAGCCCCAGCATTTT.